What follows are 24 T cell receptor beta chains derived from one specimen sequenced in a study of T cell repertoires in cytomegalovirus infection (dated by TCRdb to between 2018 and 2021). The sample's treatment or condition, from its label and the paper: in vitro stimulation with specific CMV peptide epitopes to enrich CMV-specific T cells. Their recognized antigens are unknown. The instrument given in TCRdb is Illumina HiSeq 1500. TCRdb redid the processing of the public reads, applying fastp at Q25 and MiXCR, and retained in-frame beta chains. Each record represents a unique CDR3 protein, reported with the most common genes and DNA among its rows. The sample yields approximately 1,000,000 distinct CDR3 sequences; around 31% were counted once. The biggest ten clones account for around an eighth of the sample. The source material was cultured CD8+ T cells from PBMCs, sampled from culture after CMV antigen stimulation. These receptors were taken from a human donor in good health (CMV status not recorded). Some clones in this sample may be carry-over from other donors' samples.

The genes are TRBV5-6 and TRBJ1-3; 8 bases align to TRBD1. The germline CDR1 and CDR2 sequences are SGHDT and YYEEEE. This CDR3 has 17 residues. J lost 0 bases, V lost 2 bases, and 7 bases had no gene match. In DNA, the CDR3 is TGTGCCAGCAGCTTACGCTACAGGGGGTTCTCTGGAAACACCATATATTTT. Encoded protein: CASSLRYRGFSGNTIYF.

This chain joins TRBV28 and TRBJ2-4; TRBD1 aligns across 9 bases. There are 15 residues in the CDR3. The germline gives CDR1 MDHEN, CDR2 SYDVKM. Trimming at V came to 5 bases and at J to 3 bases, leaving 5 bases not matched to a gene. The CDR3 reads CASSLPDRGKNIQYF. The CDR3, as DNA: TGTGCCAGCAGTCTCCCGGACAGGGGCAAAAACATTCAGTACTTC.

The chain combines TRBV19 with TRBJ1-5; D not certain. Trimming pared 8 bases from V and 6 bases from J, leaving 20 bases between. The CDR3 totals 15 residues. Germline CDR1 reads LNHDA; CDR2 reads SQIVND (reference sequence). In DNA, the CDR3 is TGTGCCAGTCTCCCTAGGCGGGAAACCCCTCAGCCCCAGCATTTT. Translation: CASLPRRETPQPQHF. The full variable domain, its missing parts supplied by reference TRBV19 and TRBJ1-5, is DGGITQSPKYLFRKEGQNVTLSCEQNLNHDAMYWYRQDPGQGLRLIYYSQIVNDFQKGDIAEGYSVSREKKESFPLTVTSAQKNPTAFYLCASLPRRETPQPQHFGDGTRLSIL.

This chain links TRBV6-5 with TRBJ1-1; D uncertain. The CDR3 runs 15 residues. Germline V gene data show CDR1 as MNHEY and CDR2 as SVGAGI. With 6 bases removed from V and 2 bases from J, the gap between germline ends came to 16 bases. The CDR3 region has the DNA TGTGCCAGCAGCCCACGAGACGGGGTTAACACTGAAGCTTTCTTT. This encodes CASSPRDGVNTEAFF.

This clonotype was observed a handful of times. The V gene is TRBV7-8, the J gene TRBJ1-4, with D maybe TRBD1 (5 bases). This CDR3 spans 16 amino acids. Trimming took 1 base from V and 8 from J, leaving 17 bases between them. Germline lookup yields CDR1 SGHVS and CDR2 FQNEAQ. CDR3 sequence: CASSLGGEPAGEKLFF. The CDR3 nucleotides read TGTGCCAGCAGCTTAGGAGGAGAACCCGCAGGGGAAAAACTGTTTTTT.

In its sample, this clonotype was seen a few times. V is TRBV6-2 or TRBV6-3 and J is TRBJ1-5; D is unclear. CDR3 length: 16 residues. The germline CDR1 and CDR2 sequences are MNHEY and SVGEGT. The ends were cut back, 6 bases at V and 0 bases at J, with 15 bases in the middle. CDR3 loop: CASSIEHGYSNQPQHF. CDR3 DNA: TGTGCCAGCAGCATAGAACACGGTTATAGCAATCAGCCCCAGCATTTT.

A few counts support this clonotype. This chain links TRBV6-2 or TRBV6-3 with TRBJ2-7, with 11 nucleotides matching TRBD2. J lost 3 bases, V lost 4 bases, and 5 bases had no gene match. This CDR3 is built from 15 residues. Germline V lookup: CDR1 MNHEY, CDR2 SVGEGT. CDR3 protein: CASSLLAGEFYEQYV. Written as DNA, the CDR3 is TGTGCCAGCAGTTTACTAGCGGGGGAATTCTACGAGCAGTACGTC.

V and J are TRBV18 and TRBJ2-4; D remains unclear. Trimming removed 1 base at V and 2 bases at J, with 9 bases between. CDR1 KGHSH and CDR2 LQKENI come from the germline V gene. The CDR3 loop spans 15 amino acids. CDR3 sequence reads: CASSPRGETKNIQYF. CDR3 sequence (DNA): TGTGCCAGCTCACCACGAGGAGAAACCAAAAACATTCAGTACTTC.

This clonotype has ten or more counts. The chain carries TRBV3-1 and TRBJ2-1; no clear D. CDR3 size: 15 residues. With 5 bases removed from V and 7 bases from J, the gap between germline ends came to 18 bases. From germline, CDR1 is LGHDT and CDR2 YNNKEL (reference sequence). The CDR3 is CASSYPLRYRNEQFF. CDR3 sequence (DNA): TGTGCCAGCAGCTATCCCTTACGGTACCGGAATGAGCAGTTCTTC.

The chain employs TRBV24-1 and TRBJ2-5, with 9 bases fitting TRBD1. With V trimmed by 5 bases and J by 5 bases, 5 bases remained unmatched. This CDR3 is 14 amino acids long. CDR1 is KGHDR, CDR2 SFDVKD, per germline. CDR3 region: CATSGTGALETQYF. The CDR3 DNA is TGTGCCACCAGTGGGACAGGGGCGTTGGAGACCCAGTACTTC.

This clonotype has just a few counts. The CDR3 bases are TGTGCCACCAGCAGAGTTCTTCTTGTGAATGAGCAGTTCTTC. This sequence encodes CATSRVLLVNEQFF. V and J are TRBV15 and TRBJ2-1; unclear D gene. The CDR3 contains 14 residues. The V end lost 1 base, the J end lost 7 bases, and 11 bases lay between the germline ends. The germline V gene encodes CDR1 LNHNV and CDR2 YYDKDF (reference sequence).

There are a few counts of this clonotype. The V call is TRBV12-3 or TRBV12-4, the J call TRBJ2-7, with D perhaps TRBD1 (5 bases). This CDR3 region has 14 residues. The V end was cut by 2 bases, the J end by 2 bases, with 10 bases between. The CDR3 here is CASSLNRHPYEQYF. The CDR3 DNA reads as TGTGCCAGCAGTTTAAACAGGCACCCCTACGAGCAGTACTTC.

The chain recombines TRBV29-1 with TRBJ1-2; 8 bases line up with TRBD1. The trim removed 4 bases at V and 12 bases at J, leaving 13 bases unmatched. The CDR3 is 13 amino acids. Germline V lookup: CDR1 SQVTM, CDR2 ANQGSEA. CDR3 sequence (DNA): TGCAGCGTTGTTACCAGGGGGCGAAGTTTTAACACCTTC. Translation gives CSVVTRGRSFNTF.

In its sample, this clonotype was seen a few times. The chain carries TRBV11-2 and TRBJ2-1; 10 bases line up with TRBD2. Germline-derived CDR1 and CDR2 are SGHAT and FQNNGV. The junction had 4 bases not matched to a gene; V was cut back by 5 bases and J by 0 bases. The CDR3 spans 16 residues. CDR3 coding DNA: TGTGCCAGCAGCAATCTAGCGGGGGTCTCCTACAATGAGCAGTTCTTC. Translation: CASSNLAGVSYNEQFF.

In DNA form, the CDR3 reads TGTGCCAGCAGCTCCCGGTCTAGCGGGGGGCAGACTAGCACAGATACGCAGTATTTT. Translating it yields CASSSRSSGGQTSTDTQYF. This chain uses TRBV7-9 with TRBJ2-3; TRBD2 matches 11 bases. Losses at the gene ends were 4 bases for V and 0 bases for J; bases not matched to a gene: 12. CDR1 is SEHNR, CDR2 FQNEAQ, per germline (reference sequence). This CDR3 spans 19 amino acids. Complete variable domain (other parts from reference TRBV7-9 and TRBJ2-3): DTGVSQNPRHKITKRGQNVTFRCDPISEHNRLYWYRQTLGQGPEFLTYFQNEAQLEKSRLLSDRFSAERPKGSFSTLEIQRTEQGDSAMYLCASSSRSSGGQTSTDTQYFGPGTRLTVL.

The genes are TRBV27 and TRBJ2-1; TRBD1 aligns across 7 bases. V lost 9 bases to trimming and J lost 9 bases; unmatched junction nucleotides: 11. This CDR3 is built from 13 residues. The germline CDR1 and CDR2 sequences are MNHEY and SMNVEV (reference sequence). The CDR3 region has the DNA TGTGCCAGTCAAATTACAGGGGCGGGTGAGCAGTTCTTC. It yields the protein CASQITGAGEQFF.

The V and J genes are TRBV27 and TRBJ2-7; no clear D. Trimming took 3 bases from V and 7 from J, leaving 13 bases between them. In germline, CDR1 is MNHEY, CDR2 SMNVEV (reference sequence). The CDR3 length is 13 residues. The CDR3 bases are TGTGCCAGCAGTTTTAGAGAGGCGGAAGAGCAGTACTTC. Protein product: CASSFREAEEQYF.

This clonotype has ten or more counts. The V and J genes are TRBV20-1 and TRBJ2-4; 11 bases match TRBD2. J gave up 6 bases and V 3 bases, and 7 bases lay outside the gene matches. Germline CDR1 is DFQATT and CDR2 is SNEGSKA (reference sequence). This CDR3 spans 15 amino acids. The DNA of the CDR3 is TGCAGTGCTAGCTCGTCCCTAGCGGGGGGAAACATTCAGTACTTC. Amino acid sequence: CSASSSLAGGNIQYF.

The chain couples TRBV7-6 to TRBJ1-1, with D uncertain. Per germline, CDR1 SGHVS and CDR2 FNYEAQ. The CDR3 is made up of 14 amino acids. V lost 6 bases and J lost 3, with 14 bases in between. The CDR3 nucleotides are TGTGCCAGCAGTCCGTCTGGGTGGGACACTGAAGCTTTCTTT. Amino acid sequence: CASSPSGWDTEAFF.

This clonotype was observed many times. The chain combines TRBV7-9 with TRBJ1-1; no reliable D call. V lost 4 bases and J lost 0, with 9 bases in between. Germline V gives CDR1 SEHNR, CDR2 FQNEAQ (reference sequence). The CDR3 extends over 14 amino acids. CDR3: CASSSGAMNTEAFF. CDR3 nucleotides: TGTGCCAGCAGCTCCGGAGCGATGAACACTGAAGCTTTCTTT.

This clonotype was recorded at least ten times. The V and J genes are TRBV7-8 and TRBJ2-1; D gene unclear. CDR3 length: 15 amino acids. Per germline, CDR1 SGHVS and CDR2 FQNEAQ. V was shortened by 2 bases and J by 5 bases, with 13 bases between the two germline ends. Written as DNA, the CDR3 is TGTGCCAGCAGCTTATTCGCAGGAGATAACAATGAGCAGTTCTTC. Translating gives CASSLFAGDNNEQFF.

The chain combines TRBV6-2 or TRBV6-3 with TRBJ1-1, with a possible D match to TRBD1 (6 bases). Per the germline V gene, CDR1 is MNHEY and CDR2 is SVGEGT. Trimming took off 5 bases at V and 4 bases at J, with 17 bases between the two ends. The CDR3 length is 15 residues. The CDR3 DNA follows: TGTGCCAGCAGTCCTCCCCGCAGGGGTATCACTGAAGCTTTCTTT. This codes for CASSPPRRGITEAFF.

The chain employs TRBV29-1 and TRBJ2-1, with TRBD1 matching 8 bases. Germline CDR1 and CDR2: SQVTM and ANQGSEA. The CDR3 sequence is 14 residues long. J was trimmed by 6 bases and V by 7 bases; bases with no gene match: 11. The CDR3 DNA reads TGCAGCGATTGGACAGGGAGTATGGTCAATGAGCAGTTCTTC. Amino acid sequence: CSDWTGSMVNEQFF.

The chain links TRBV10-2 to TRBJ1-2; the D is unclear. Germline CDR1 is WSHSY and CDR2 is SAAADI. Trimming took 7 bases from V and 0 from J, leaving 12 bases between them. The CDR3 is made up of 14 amino acids. The CDR3 DNA reads TGCGCCAGCACCGACGGAGCTTCTAACTATGGCTACACCTTC. Its translation is CASTDGASNYGYTF.